This T cell receptor (beta chain) was observed in a study of T cell changes during pregnancy in multiple sclerosis. The data were produced by immunoSEQ multiplex PCR, yet TCRdb's version contains in-frame clones alone and is incomplete. The sample lists approximately 68,000 clones, 90% to 95% occurring once. The CDR3 is 15 residues long. Per germline, CDR1 KGHSH and CDR2 LQKENI. V dropped 6 bases and J dropped 4; count of bases not matched to a gene: 7. This chain joins TRBV18 and TRBJ2-1, with 9 bases aligning to TRBD2. Sequencing used peripheral blood, obtained in the second trimester of pregnancy. The origin of this receptor is a female donor with multiple sclerosis, enrolled in a pregnancy study. The CDR3, as DNA: TGTGCCAGCTCCCCTCTAGCGGGGCCTTACAATGAGCAGTTCTTC. This sequence encodes CASSPLAGPYNEQFF.